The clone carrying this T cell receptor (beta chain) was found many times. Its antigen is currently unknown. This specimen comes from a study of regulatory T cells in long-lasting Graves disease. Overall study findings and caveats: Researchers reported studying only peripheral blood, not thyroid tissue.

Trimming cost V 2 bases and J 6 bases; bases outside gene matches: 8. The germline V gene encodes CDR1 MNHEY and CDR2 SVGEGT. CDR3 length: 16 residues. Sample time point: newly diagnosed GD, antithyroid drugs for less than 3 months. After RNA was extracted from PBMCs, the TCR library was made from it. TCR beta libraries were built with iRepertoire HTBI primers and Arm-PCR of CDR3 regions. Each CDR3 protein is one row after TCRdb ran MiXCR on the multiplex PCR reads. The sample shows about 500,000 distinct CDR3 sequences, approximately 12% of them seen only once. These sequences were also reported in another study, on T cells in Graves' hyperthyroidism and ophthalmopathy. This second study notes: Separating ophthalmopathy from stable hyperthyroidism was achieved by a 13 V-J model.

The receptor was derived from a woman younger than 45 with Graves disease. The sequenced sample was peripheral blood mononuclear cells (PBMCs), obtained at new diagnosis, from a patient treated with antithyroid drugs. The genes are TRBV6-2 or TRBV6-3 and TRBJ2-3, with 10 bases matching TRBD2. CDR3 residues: CASSYGSGRWGDTQYF. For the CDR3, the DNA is TGTGCCAGCAGTTACGGTAGCGGGAGGTGGGGGGATACGCAGTATTTT.